This T cell receptor (beta chain) was obtained from a study of cytomegalovirus exposure and HLA in healthy donors. PCR primers comprised 60 Vbeta and 13 Jbeta primers. Sequencing used immunoSEQ multiplex PCR; TCRdb keeps in-frame clones, though not all of them. The sample records roughly 250,000 clones, about 80% being singletons. Study observations and caveats: Cytomegalovirus-associated status was assigned to 150 to 200 TCR beta chains.

Germline assignment: CDR1 LGHNA and CDR2 YNFKEQ. This CDR3 has 12 amino acids. V was trimmed by 4 bases and J by 16 bases, leaving 17 bases between them. On this clone itself: Antigen: not known.

V gene TRBV4-2 combines with J gene TRBJ2-1, with unresolved D. This clonotype originated in a girl aged 2 to 10 in good health and CMV-seronegative. Sequences were obtained from PBMCs. The CDR3 nucleotides read TGTGCCAGCAGCCTCAGTCGGCGGAGAGTTTTCTTC. Translated, it gives CASSLSRRRVFF.